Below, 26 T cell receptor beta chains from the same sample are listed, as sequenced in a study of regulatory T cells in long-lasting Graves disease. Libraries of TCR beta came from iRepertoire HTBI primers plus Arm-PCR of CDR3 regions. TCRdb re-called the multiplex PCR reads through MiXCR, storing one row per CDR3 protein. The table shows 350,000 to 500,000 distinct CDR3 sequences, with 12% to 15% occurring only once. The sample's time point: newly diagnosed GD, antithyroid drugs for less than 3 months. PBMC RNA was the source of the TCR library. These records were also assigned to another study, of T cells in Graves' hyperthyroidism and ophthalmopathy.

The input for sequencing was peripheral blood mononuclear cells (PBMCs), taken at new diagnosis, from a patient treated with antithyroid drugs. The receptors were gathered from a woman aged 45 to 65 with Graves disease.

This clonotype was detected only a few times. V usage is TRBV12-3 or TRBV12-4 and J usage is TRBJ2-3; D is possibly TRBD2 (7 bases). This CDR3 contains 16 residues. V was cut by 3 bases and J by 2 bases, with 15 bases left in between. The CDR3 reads CASSFYVAGATDTQYF. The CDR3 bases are TGTGCCAGCAGTTTTTATGTCGCGGGGGCCACAGATACGCAGTATTTT.

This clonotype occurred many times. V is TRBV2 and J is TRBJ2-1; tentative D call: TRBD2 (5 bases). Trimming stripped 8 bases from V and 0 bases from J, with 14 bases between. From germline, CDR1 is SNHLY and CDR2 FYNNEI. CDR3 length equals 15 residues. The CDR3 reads CASDYWESSYNEQFF. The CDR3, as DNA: TGTGCCAGCGATTATTGGGAGAGCTCCTACAATGAGCAGTTCTTC.

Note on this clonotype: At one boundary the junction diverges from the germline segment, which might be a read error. For the CDR3, the DNA is TGTGCCAGTAGTATAGGGACAGGGAACCCCGGGGAGCTGTTTTTT. This encodes CASSIGTGNPGELFF. The V call is TRBV19, the J call TRBJ2-2; 8 bases are a match to TRBD1. The CDR3 spans 15 residues. Germline V gene lookup returns CDR1 LNHDA and CDR2 SQIVND (reference sequence).

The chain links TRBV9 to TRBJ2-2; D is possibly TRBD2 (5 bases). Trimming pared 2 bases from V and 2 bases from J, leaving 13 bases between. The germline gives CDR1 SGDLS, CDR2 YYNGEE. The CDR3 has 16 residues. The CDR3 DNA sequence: TGTGCCAGCAGCGTTGGCGTTAGCGCCAACACCGGGGAGCTGTTTTTT. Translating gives CASSVGVSANTGELFF.

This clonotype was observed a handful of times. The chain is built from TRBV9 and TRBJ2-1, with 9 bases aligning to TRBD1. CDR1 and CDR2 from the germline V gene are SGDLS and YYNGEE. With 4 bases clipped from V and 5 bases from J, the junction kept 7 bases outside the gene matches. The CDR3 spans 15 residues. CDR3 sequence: CASSTSGTGHNEQFF. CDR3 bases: TGTGCCAGCAGCACCTCCGGGACAGGGCACAATGAGCAGTTCTTC.

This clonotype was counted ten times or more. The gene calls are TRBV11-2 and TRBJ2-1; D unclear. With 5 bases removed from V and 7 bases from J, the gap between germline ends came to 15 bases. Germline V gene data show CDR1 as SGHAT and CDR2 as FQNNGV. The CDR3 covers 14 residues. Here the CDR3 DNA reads TGTGCCAGCAGCCCCATAAGGCGATGGAATGAGCAGTTCTTC. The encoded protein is CASSPIRRWNEQFF.

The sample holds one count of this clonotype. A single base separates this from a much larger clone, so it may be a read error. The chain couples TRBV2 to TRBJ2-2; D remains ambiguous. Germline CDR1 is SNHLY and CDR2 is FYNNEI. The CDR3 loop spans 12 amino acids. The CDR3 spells CVSSRFYRELFF. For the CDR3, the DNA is TGTGTCAGCAGTCGCTTTTACCGGGAGCTGTTTTTT.

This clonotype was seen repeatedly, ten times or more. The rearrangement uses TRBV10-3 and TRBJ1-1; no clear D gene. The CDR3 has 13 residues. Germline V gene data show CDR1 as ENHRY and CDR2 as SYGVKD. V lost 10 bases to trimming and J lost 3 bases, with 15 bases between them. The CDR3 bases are TGTGCCACCGAGGAGGACGGGGACACTGAAGCTTTCTTT. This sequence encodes CATEEDGDTEAFF.

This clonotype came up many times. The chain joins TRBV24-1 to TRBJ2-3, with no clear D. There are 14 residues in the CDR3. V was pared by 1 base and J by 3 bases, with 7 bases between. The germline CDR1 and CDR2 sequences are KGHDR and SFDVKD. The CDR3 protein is CATSDFQATDTQYF. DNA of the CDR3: TGTGCCACCAGTGATTTCCAAGCTACAGATACGCAGTATTTT.

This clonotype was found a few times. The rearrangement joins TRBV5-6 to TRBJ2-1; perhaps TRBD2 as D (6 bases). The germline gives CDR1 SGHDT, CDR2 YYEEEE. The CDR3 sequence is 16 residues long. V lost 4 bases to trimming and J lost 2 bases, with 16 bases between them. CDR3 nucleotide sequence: TGTGCCAGCAGCATGGTTTCAGGGAGGCCCTACAATGAGCAGTTCTTC. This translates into CASSMVSGRPYNEQFF.

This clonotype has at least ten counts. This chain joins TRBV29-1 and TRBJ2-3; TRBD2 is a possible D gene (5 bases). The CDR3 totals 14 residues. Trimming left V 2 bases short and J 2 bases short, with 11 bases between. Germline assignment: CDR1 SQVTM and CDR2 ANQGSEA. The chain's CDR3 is CSVEPLSVTDTQYF. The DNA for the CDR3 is TGCAGCGTTGAACCTCTTAGCGTCACAGATACGCAGTATTTT.

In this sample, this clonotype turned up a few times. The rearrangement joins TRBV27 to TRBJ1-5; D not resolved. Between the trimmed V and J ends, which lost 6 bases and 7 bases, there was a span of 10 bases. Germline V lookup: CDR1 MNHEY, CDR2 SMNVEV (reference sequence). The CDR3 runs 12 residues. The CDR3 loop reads CASRGFGQPQHF. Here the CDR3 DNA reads TGTGCCAGCAGGGGTTTCGGACAGCCCCAGCATTTT.

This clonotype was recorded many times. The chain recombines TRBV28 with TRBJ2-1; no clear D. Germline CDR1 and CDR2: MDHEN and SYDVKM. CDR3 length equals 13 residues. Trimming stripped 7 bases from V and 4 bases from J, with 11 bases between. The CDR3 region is CASTDAAYNEQFF. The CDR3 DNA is TGTGCCAGCACCGACGCAGCTTACAATGAGCAGTTCTTC.

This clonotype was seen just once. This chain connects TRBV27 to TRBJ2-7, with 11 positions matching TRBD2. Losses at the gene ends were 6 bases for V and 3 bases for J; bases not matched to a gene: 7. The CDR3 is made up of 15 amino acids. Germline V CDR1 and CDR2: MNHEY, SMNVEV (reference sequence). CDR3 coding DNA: TGTGCCAGCAGCTCGACTAGCGGGAATCGCTACGAGCAGTACTTC. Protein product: CASSSTSGNRYEQYF.

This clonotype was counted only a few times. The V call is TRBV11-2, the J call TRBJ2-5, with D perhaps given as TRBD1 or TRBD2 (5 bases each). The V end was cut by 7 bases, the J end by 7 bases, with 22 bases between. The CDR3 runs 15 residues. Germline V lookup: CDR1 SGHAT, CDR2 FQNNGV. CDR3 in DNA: TGTGCCAGCAAGGGGCCGGGAATTCCCCCAGGGACCCAGTACTTC. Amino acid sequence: CASKGPGIPPGTQYF. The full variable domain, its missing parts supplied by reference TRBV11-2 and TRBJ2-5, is EAGVAQSPRYKIIEKRQSVAFWCNPISGHATLYWYQQILGQGPKLLIQFQNNGVVDDSQLPKDRFSAERLKGVDSTLKIQPAKLEDSAVYLCASKGPGIPPGTQYFGPGTRLLVL.

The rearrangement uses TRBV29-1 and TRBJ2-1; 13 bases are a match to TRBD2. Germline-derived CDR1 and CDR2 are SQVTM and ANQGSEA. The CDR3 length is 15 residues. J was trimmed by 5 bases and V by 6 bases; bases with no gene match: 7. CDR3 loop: CSVEGTSGTNNEQFF. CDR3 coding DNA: TGCAGCGTAGAGGGGACTAGCGGGACGAACAATGAGCAGTTCTTC.

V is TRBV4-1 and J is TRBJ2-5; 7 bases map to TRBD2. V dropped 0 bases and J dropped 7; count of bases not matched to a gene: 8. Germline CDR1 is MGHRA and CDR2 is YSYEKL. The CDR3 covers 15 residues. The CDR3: CASSQDRGVGVTQYF. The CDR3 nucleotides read TGCGCCAGCAGCCAAGATCGGGGGGTCGGAGTGACCCAGTACTTC.

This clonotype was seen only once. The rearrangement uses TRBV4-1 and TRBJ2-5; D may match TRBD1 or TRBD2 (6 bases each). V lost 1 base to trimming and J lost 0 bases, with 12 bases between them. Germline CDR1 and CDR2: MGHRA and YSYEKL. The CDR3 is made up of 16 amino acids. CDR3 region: CASSQGGAVNQETQYF. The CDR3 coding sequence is TGCGCCAGCAGCCAAGGGGGGGCGGTAAACCAAGAGACCCAGTACTTC.

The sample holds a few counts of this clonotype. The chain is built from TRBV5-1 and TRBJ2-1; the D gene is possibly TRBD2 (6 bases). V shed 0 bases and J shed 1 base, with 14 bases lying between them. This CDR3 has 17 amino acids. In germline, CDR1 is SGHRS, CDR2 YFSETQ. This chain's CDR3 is CASSLVLPAGSYNEQFF. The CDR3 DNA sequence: TGCGCCAGCAGCTTGGTCCTCCCGGCGGGATCCTACAATGAGCAGTTCTTC.

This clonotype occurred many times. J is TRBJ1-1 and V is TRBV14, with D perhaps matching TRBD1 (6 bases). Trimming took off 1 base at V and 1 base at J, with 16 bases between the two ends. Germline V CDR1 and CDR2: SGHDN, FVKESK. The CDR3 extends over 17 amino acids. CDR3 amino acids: CASSQASRGGWNTEAFF. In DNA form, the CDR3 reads TGTGCCAGCAGCCAAGCTTCTAGGGGGGGCTGGAACACTGAAGCTTTCTTT.

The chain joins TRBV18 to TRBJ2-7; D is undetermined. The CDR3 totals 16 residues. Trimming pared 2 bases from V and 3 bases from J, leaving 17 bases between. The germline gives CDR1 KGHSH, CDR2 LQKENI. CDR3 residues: CASSPGRQISDYEQYF. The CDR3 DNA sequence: TGTGCCAGCTCACCAGGACGACAAATATCAGACTACGAGCAGTACTTC.

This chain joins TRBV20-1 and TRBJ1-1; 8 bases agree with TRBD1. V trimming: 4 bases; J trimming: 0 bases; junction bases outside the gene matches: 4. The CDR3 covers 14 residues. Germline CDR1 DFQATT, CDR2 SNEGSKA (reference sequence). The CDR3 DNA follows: TGCAGTGCTACCCAGGGGGCATTGAACACTGAAGCTTTCTTT. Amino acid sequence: CSATQGALNTEAFF.

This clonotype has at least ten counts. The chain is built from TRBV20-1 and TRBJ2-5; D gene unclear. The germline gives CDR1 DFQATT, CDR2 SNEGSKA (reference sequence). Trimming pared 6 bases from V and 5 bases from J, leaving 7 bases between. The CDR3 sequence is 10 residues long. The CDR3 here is CSAAKETQYF. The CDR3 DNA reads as TGCAGTGCCGCAAAGGAGACCCAGTACTTC.

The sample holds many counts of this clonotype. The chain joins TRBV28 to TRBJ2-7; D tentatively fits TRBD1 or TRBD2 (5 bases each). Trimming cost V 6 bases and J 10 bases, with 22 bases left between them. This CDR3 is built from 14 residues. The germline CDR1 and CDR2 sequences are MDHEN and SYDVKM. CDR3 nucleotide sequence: TGTGCCAGCAGCTACCCTCGGGACCCCTCGGCTCAGTACTTC. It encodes CASSYPRDPSAQYF.

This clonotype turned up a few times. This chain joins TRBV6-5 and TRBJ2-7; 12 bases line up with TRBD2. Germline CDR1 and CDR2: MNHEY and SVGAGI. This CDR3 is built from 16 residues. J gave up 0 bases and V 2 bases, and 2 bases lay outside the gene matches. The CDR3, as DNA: TGTGCCAGCAGTTACCGACTAGCGGGAGACTCCTACGAGCAGTACTTC. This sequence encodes CASSYRLAGDSYEQYF.

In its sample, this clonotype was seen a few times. The CDR3 region has the DNA TGTGCCATCACCCTAGCTAGGGATAGCGGCGAGCAGTACTTC. This translates into CAITLARDSGEQYF. The genes are TRBV10-3 and TRBJ2-7; possible D gene TRBD2, 6 bases. V was trimmed by 7 bases and J by 6 bases, leaving 19 bases between them. Germline assignment: CDR1 ENHRY and CDR2 SYGVKD. This CDR3 is 14 amino acids long.